Presented here are 4 T cell receptor beta chains from one specimen sequenced in a study of T cells in women clearing cervical HPV infection. Measured with immunoSEQ multiplex PCR; TCRdb has only the in-frame clones, and not every one. This sample's table has about 20,000 clones. Material: blood buffy coat. These receptors originate from a woman between 18 and 75 years old with a cervical HPV16 infection that either progressed to CIN3+ or cleared (not recorded which).

Notes on this clone: The sequenced fragment ends 3 residues before the CDR3 boundary, so the rest is inferred from the germline J gene. V gene TRBV4-1 combines with J gene TRBJ2-7; tentative D call: TRBD1 (7 bases). Germline V gene lookup returns CDR1 MGHRA and CDR2 YSYEKL. V was clipped by 1 base and J by 3 bases, with 16 bases between them. The CDR3 length is 16 residues. The sequenced CDR3 bases are TGCGCCAGCAGCCAAGTCGGGGCAGGGGGAGGCTACGAG. Its protein is CASSQVGAGGGYE. The complete CDR3 protein is CASSQVGAGGGYEQYF.

The CDR3 region is CASSWKTSGGPNEQFF. CDR3 bases read: TGCGCCAGCAGCTGGAAGACTAGCGGGGGCCCCAATGAG. The chain employs TRBV5-1 and TRBJ2-1; 12 bases fit TRBD2. The read terminates 3 residues ahead of where the CDR3 ends, so the germline J gene completes it. CDR1 and CDR2 (germline): SGHRS, YFSETQ. The V gene end was trimmed by 3 bases and the J gene end by 6 bases; junction bases not matched to a gene: 7. The CDR3 is made up of 16 amino acids.

Of note for this clone: The read gets to within 3 residues of the CDR3 end, and the germline J gene fills in the rest. V and J are TRBV18 and TRBJ2-4; 7 bases are shared with TRBD1. The CDR3 loop spans 13 amino acids. Germline V lookup: CDR1 KGHSH, CDR2 LQKENI. CDR3 bases read: TGTGCCAGCTCACGAGACAGGGTAGAGGGT. Its translation: CASSRDRVEG. The entire CDR3 protein reads CASSRDRVEGQYF. Supplemented by reference TRBV18 and TRBJ2-4, the full variable domain reads NAGVMQNPRHLVRRRGQEARLRCSPMKGHSHVYWYRQLPEEGLKFMVYLQKENIIDESGMPKERFSAEFPKEGPSILRIQQVVRGDSAAYFCASSRDRVEGQYFGAGTRLSVL.

With respect to this clone: Read data end 3 residues before the CDR3 end; the end is taken from the germline J gene. This chain uses TRBV2 with TRBJ1-1; D unclear. Trimming cost V 5 bases and J 5 bases, with 6 bases left between them. There are 11 residues in the CDR3. The germline CDR1 and CDR2 sequences are SNHLY and FYNNEI. CDR3 DNA (partial): TGTGCCAGCAGTACCCGGACTGAA. It codes for CASSTRTE. The CDR3 as a whole reads CASSTRTEAFF.